This TCR beta chain came from a study of CD8+ T cells in alopecia areata. Study-wide results and limits: Normal skin's resident alphabeta T cells are sequenced alongside lesional scalp T cells. Clarity of TCR sharing across patients fell short of that in mice, possibly HLA-related.

Looked up from germline, CDR1 is SGDLS and CDR2 is YYNGEE. Trimming at V came to 2 bases and at J to 6 bases, leaving 7 bases not matched to a gene. The CDR3 is made up of 16 amino acids. Sample treatment: oral pan-JAK inhibitor, 5-10 mg twice daily. Notes on this clone: Its target is not known.

Isolated RNA was reverse transcribed into cDNA used as the sequencing template. This table comes from immunoSEQ multiplex PCR, and its TCRdb copy is limited to in-frame clones, with some not included. The data hold approximately 210,000 clones, with more than 50% observed a single time. The TCR sequence derives from a human donor with alopecia areata. The chain has TRBV9 and TRBJ2-2; TRBD1 agrees at 10 bases. The sample consisted of CD4+ T cells sorted from blood, taken at week 24, from a patient treated with tofacitinib. This chain's CDR3 is CASSVGSGTGAGELFF. The CDR3 bases are TGTGCCAGCAGCGTCGGATCCGGGACAGGGGCCGGGGAGCTGTTTTTT.